This T cell receptor beta chain was identified during a study of blood T cell repertoires in COVID-19. As handled by the study authors: Amplifying reference gene primers gave estimates of nucleated cell counts. TCRdb's table, derived via immunoSEQ multiplex PCR, lists solely in-frame clones and lacks some. The DNA gave D and trimming, while V, J and clone size come from that table. The sample yields 150,000 to 180,000 clones, around 87% seen once. This CDR3 comprises 13 residues. Trimming cost V 0 bases and J 9 bases, with 6 bases left between them. Per germline, CDR1 MGHRA and CDR2 YSYEKL. The gene calls are TRBV4-1 and TRBJ1-6; no reliable D call. The clonotype originates from a woman between 40 and 55 years old with acute or convalescent COVID-19. Sequenced input: peripheral blood. In nucleotides, the CDR3 is TGCGCCAGCAGCCAAGATGGGAGTTCACCCCTCCACTTT. Its translation: CASSQDGSSPLHF.